This T cell receptor beta chain was captured by sequencing in a study of shared clonotypes between healthy human individuals. Study-wide points: Rarefaction showed sorted-subset sequencing was incomplete despite large depth.

In regard to this clone: Antigen: not known. A junction end diverges from the germline sequence, so it may reflect a read error.

Method: immunoSEQ multiplex PCR; TCRdb's copy keeps in-frame clones and lacks some. The sample carries approximately 2.4 million clones, under 97% recorded once. This CDR3 spans 19 amino acids. Germline V gives CDR1 SSHAT, CDR2 FNYEAQ (reference sequence). This chain joins TRBV7-7 and TRBJ2-2; 9 bases line up with TRBD2. Material for sequencing was naive CD4+ T cells sorted from blood. Specified subset: CD45RA+ positively selected. The sequence derives from a man between 18 and 29 years old in good health. The CDR3 DNA sequence: TGTGCTAGCAGCCGGGAGTTGCCAGCGGGGGGCGCGAACACCGGGGAGCTGTTTTTT. Its protein is CASSRELPAGGANTGELFF.